The text below deals with one TCR beta chain. This CDR3 is 12 amino acids long. Germline V CDR1 and CDR2: SQVTM, ANQGSEA. V was clipped by 6 bases and J by 3 bases, with 9 bases between them. The sequencing template was cDNA reverse transcribed from extracted RNA. Data came from immunoSEQ multiplex PCR; TCRdb stores just in-frame clones and leaves some out. The data contain 90,000 to 150,000 clones, about 50% of them singletons. Treatment specified: oral pan-JAK inhibitor, 5-10 mg twice daily. Separation by sorting yielded CD4+ and CD8+ T cells from PBMCs. The sample is drawn from a study of CD8+ T cells in alopecia areata.

The sequence was obtained from a human donor with alopecia areata. The input for sequencing was CD4+ T cells sorted from blood, taken at week 4, from a patient treated with tofacitinib. V is TRBV29-1 and J is TRBJ1-5; no clear D gene. The CDR3 sequence is CSVGRSNQPQHF. The CDR3, as DNA: TGCAGCGTCGGGCGGTCCAATCAGCCCCAGCATTTT.